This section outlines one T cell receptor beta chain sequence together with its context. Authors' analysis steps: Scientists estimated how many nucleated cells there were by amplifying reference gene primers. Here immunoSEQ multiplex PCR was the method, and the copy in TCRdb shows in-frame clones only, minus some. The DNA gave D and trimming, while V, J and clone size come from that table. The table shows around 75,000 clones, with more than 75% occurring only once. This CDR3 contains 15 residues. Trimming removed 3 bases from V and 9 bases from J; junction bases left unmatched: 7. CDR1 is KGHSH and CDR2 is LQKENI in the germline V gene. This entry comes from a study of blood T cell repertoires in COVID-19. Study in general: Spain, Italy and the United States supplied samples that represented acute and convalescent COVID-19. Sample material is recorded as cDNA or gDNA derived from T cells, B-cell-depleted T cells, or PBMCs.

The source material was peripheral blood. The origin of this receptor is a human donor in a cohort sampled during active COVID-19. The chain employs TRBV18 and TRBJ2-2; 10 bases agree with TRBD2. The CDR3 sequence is CASSPRTSGGRELFF. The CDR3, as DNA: TGTGCCAGCTCACCTCGGACTAGCGGTGGGAGGGAGCTGTTTTTT.